This TCR beta chain was sequenced for a study of siplizumab effects on memory and regulatory T cells. In the case of this clone: Its antigen is unidentified.

General observations from the study: Naive versus memory phenotype went unassigned for roughly 75-95% of proliferating CD4+ or CD8+ clones. Naive T cells, seemingly more diverse than memory cells, seemed major alloresponse contributors. Siplizumab brought about a significant reduction in alloreactive sequences traceable to unstimulated CD4+ memory cells.

Sequencing was performed on unstimulated naive, memory, effector memory and TEMRA subsets derived from a few donor pairs. The CDR3 is 14 residues long. Germline V CDR1 and CDR2: PRHDT, FYEKMQ (reference sequence). V lost 5 bases to trimming and J lost 2 bases; unmatched junction nucleotides: 5. TCRdb keeps only in-frame clones here, not all; method: immunoSEQ multiplex PCR. The table includes tens of thousands of clones, over 75% detected once. The chain couples TRBV13 to TRBJ1-1; 7 bases align to TRBD1. Sample: naive CD8+ T cells sorted from blood. The TCR comes from a human donor in good health. Here the CDR3 reads CASSAGTANTEAFF. The CDR3 DNA reads TGTGCCAGCAGCGCCGGGACAGCTAACACTGAAGCTTTCTTT.